Each of the 10 T cell receptor beta chains below was sequenced from the same sample in a study of regulatory T cells in long-lasting Graves disease. Time point specified: newly diagnosed GD, antithyroid drugs for less than 3 months. Extracted PBMC RNA gave rise to the TCR library. Relying on iRepertoire HTBI primers and Arm-PCR of CDR3 regions, the team built TCR beta libraries. TCRdb passed the multiplex PCR reads through MiXCR, listing each CDR3 protein once. The sample lists 400,000 to 500,000 distinct CDR3 sequences, roughly 15% occurring once. The sample was also linked to a second study, of T cells in Graves' hyperthyroidism and ophthalmopathy.

Source: peripheral blood mononuclear cells (PBMCs), taken at new diagnosis, from a patient treated with antithyroid drugs. The source is a woman aged 30 to 39 with Graves disease.

This clonotype was seen repeatedly, ten times or more. The gene calls are TRBV6-1 and TRBJ2-2, with TRBD2 identical over 13 bases. From germline, CDR1 is MNHNS and CDR2 SASEGT. V lost 5 bases and J lost 9; bases outside the gene matches: 15. This CDR3 is 18 amino acids long. The CDR3 sequence: CASSPRTPLAGGPRELFF. The CDR3 DNA is TGTGCCAGCAGTCCGCGAACACCACTAGCGGGAGGGCCCCGGGAGCTGTTTTTT.

This clonotype was observed at least ten times. The chain uses TRBV30 and TRBJ2-3; D might be TRBD2 (7 bases). The CDR3 covers 11 residues. With 4 bases removed from V and 10 bases from J, the gap between germline ends came to 12 bases. Germline CDR1 is GTSNPN and CDR2 is SVGIG (reference sequence). As DNA, the CDR3 is TGTGCCTGGAAGAGGGGGGGAGCGCAGTATTTT. Translation: CAWKRGGAQYF.

The rearrangement links TRBV10-3 to TRBJ1-3, with D hard to call. This CDR3 comprises 14 residues. In germline, CDR1 is ENHRY, CDR2 SYGVKD. The V and J ends lost 4 bases and 8 bases respectively, with 15 bases between them. CDR3 amino acids: CAISGPGPGDTIYF. CDR3 coding DNA: TGTGCCATCAGTGGGCCCGGACCCGGAGACACCATATATTTT.

This clonotype was found many times. The chain combines TRBV24-1 with TRBJ2-1; 14 bases match TRBD2. The CDR3 runs 18 residues. Germline CDR1 is KGHDR and CDR2 is SFDVKD. V gave up 3 bases and J gave up 9 bases; unmatched junction bases: 12. The CDR3 here is CATSDQSVGLAGAGEQFF. The CDR3 region has the DNA TGTGCCACCAGTGATCAAAGCGTGGGACTAGCGGGAGCCGGTGAGCAGTTCTTC.

A few counts support this clonotype. V is TRBV9 and J is TRBJ1-1, with TRBD1 as a possible D gene (5 bases). Germline V lookup: CDR1 SGDLS, CDR2 YYNGEE. Trimming shortened V by 4 bases and J by 4 bases, and 11 bases separated the two germline ends. The CDR3 has 13 amino acids. CDR3 sequence: CASSLPGATEAFF. The CDR3 DNA follows: TGTGCCAGCAGCCTGCCTGGGGCCACTGAAGCTTTCTTT.

At least ten counts were recorded for this clonotype. The chain recombines TRBV11-2 with TRBJ2-1; TRBD2 agrees at 10 bases. The CDR3 is made up of 17 amino acids. Germline assignment: CDR1 SGHAT and CDR2 FQNNGV. With V trimmed by 6 bases and J by 6 bases, 14 bases remained unmatched. The chain's CDR3 is CASRPVGLAARVNEQFF. CDR3 nucleotides: TGTGCCAGCAGACCAGTCGGACTAGCGGCGAGGGTCAATGAGCAGTTCTTC.

In its sample, this clonotype was seen many times. CDR3 loop: CAISAIQGLNTGELFF. DNA for the CDR3: TGTGCCATCAGTGCGATACAGGGGCTGAACACCGGGGAGCTGTTTTTT. The V call is TRBV10-3, the J call TRBJ2-2, with 7 bases lining up with TRBD1. This CDR3 is built from 16 residues. Germline V gene lookup returns CDR1 ENHRY and CDR2 SYGVKD. The V and J ends lost 4 bases and 1 base, in that order; junction bases with no gene match: 6.

The chain combines TRBV6-2 or TRBV6-3 with TRBJ2-1; TRBD2 aligns across 7 bases. With the DNA end fitting TRBJ2-5 better, the J assignment may be wrong. From germline, CDR1 is MNHEY and CDR2 SVGEGT. The CDR3 is 14 amino acids. Here the CDR3 reads CASSGLDLQETQYF. CDR3 bases: TGTGCCAGCAGTGGACTAGACCTACAAGAGACCCAGTACTTC.

The rearrangement links TRBV7-2 to TRBJ2-1, with a tentative D call TRBD2 (6 bases). This CDR3 is built from 16 residues. V lost 5 bases to trimming and J lost 1 base, with 15 bases between them. Germline CDR1 SGHTA, CDR2 FQGNSA. The CDR3 coding sequence is TGTGCCAGCAGCCGAATACTAGCTAGGTCCTACAATGAGCAGTTCTTC. As protein: CASSRILARSYNEQFF.

This clonotype was seen more than once but under ten times. The V gene is TRBV10-1, the J gene TRBJ2-3; D may be TRBD2 (6 bases). Between the trimmed V and J ends, which lost 2 bases and 6 bases, there was a span of 15 bases. The CDR3 spans 15 residues. The germline V gene encodes CDR1 WNHNN and CDR2 SYGVQD (reference sequence). The CDR3 region has the DNA TGCGCCAGCAGTGAGATGGGGGGAGGCATGGATACGCAGTATTTT. This gives the protein CASSEMGGGMDTQYF.